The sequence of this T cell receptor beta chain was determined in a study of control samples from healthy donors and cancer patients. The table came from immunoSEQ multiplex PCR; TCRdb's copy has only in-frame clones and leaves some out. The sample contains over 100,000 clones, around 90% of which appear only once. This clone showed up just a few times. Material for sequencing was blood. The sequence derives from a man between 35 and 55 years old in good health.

CDR3 coding DNA: TGTGCCAGCAGCTTACTTCCAGGGAACACTGAAGCTTTCTTT. Amino acids: CASSLLPGNTEAFF. The chain joins TRBV5-5 to TRBJ1-1, with no clear D. CDR1 is SGHKS, CDR2 YYEKEE, per germline (reference sequence). The V end was cut by 2 bases, the J end by 1 base, with 9 bases between. This CDR3 contains 14 residues.